The present T cell receptor beta chain was sequenced within a study of blood T cell repertoires in COVID-19. Across the whole study: Collection of acute and convalescent COVID-19 samples took place in the United States, Italy and Spain.

Recruits, aged roughly 18 to 95 years, lived in about two dozen US areas. Recovered status in Cohort 3 required two negative PCRs, clearance, or symptom resolution. V lost 7 bases and J lost 7, with 14 bases in between. CDR3 length equals 14 residues. Per the germline V gene, CDR1 is ENHRY and CDR2 is SYGVKD. Per the original methods: It was from reference gene primer amplification that nucleated cell counts were estimated. Assay used: immunoSEQ multiplex PCR; TCRdb lists only in-frame clones, some missing. That table furnishes V, J and clone size, whereas the DNA furnished D and trimming. The table includes roughly 380,000 clones, approximately 89% detected once.

This chain joins TRBV10-3 and TRBJ1-6; the D is unclear. Sequences were obtained from PBMCs or T cells enriched from blood (not recorded which). The clonotype originates from a man between 25 and 39 years old who had recovered from COVID-19. CDR3 nucleotides: TGTGCCATCAAGGAGGCGGCACTGAATTCACCCCTCCACTTT. It is translated as CAIKEAALNSPLHF.